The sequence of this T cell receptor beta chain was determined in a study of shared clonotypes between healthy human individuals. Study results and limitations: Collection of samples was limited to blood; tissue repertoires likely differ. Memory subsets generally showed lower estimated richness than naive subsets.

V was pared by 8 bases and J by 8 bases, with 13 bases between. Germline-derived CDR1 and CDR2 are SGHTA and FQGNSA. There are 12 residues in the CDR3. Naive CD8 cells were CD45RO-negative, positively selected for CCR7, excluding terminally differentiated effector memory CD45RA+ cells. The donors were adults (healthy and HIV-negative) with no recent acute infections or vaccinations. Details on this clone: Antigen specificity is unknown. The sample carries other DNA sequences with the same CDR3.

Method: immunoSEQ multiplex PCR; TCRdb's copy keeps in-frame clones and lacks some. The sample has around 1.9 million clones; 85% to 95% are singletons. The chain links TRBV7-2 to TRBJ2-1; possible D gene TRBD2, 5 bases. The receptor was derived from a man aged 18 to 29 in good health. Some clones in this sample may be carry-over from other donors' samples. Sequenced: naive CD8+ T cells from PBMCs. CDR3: CASSPRAYEQFF. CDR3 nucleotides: TGTGCCAGCTCCCCGAGGGCGTATGAGCAGTTCTTC.